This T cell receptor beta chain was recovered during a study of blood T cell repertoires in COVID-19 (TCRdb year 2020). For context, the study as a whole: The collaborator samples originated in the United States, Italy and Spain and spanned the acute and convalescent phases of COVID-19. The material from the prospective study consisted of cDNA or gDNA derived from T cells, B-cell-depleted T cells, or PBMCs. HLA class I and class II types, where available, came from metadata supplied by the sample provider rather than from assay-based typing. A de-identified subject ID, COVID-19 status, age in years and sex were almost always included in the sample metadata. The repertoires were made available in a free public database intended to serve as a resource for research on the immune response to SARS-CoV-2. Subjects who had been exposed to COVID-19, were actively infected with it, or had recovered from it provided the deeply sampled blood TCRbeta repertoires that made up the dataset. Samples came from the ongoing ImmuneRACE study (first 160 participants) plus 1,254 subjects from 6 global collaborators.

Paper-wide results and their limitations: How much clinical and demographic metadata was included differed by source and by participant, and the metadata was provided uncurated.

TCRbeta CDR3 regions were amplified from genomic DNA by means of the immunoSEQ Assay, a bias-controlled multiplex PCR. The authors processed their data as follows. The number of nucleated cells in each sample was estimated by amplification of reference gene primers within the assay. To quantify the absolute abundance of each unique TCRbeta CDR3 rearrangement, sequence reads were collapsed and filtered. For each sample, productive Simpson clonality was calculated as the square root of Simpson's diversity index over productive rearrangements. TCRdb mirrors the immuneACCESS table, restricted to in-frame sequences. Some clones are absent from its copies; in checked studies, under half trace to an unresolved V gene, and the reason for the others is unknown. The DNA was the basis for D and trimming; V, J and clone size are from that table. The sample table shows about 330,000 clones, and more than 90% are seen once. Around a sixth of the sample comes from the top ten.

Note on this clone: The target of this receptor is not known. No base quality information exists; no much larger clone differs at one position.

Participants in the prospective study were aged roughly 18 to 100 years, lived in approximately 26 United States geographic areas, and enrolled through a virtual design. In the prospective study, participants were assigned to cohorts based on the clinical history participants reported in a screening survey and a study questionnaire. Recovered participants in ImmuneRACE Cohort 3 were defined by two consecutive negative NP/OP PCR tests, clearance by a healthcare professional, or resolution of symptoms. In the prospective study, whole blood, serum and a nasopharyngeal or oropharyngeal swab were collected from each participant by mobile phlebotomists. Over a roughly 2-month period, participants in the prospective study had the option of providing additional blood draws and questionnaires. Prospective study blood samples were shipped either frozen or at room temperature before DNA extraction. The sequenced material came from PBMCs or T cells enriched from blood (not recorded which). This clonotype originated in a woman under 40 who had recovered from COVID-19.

The bases read TGCGCCAGCAGCCCCCAGCAGGGTGCCTACGAGCAGTACTTC. This encodes CASSPQQGAYEQYF. The chain is encoded by TRBV4-1 joined to TRBJ2-7; the D gene is perhaps TRBD1, from 5 matching bases. In the germline V gene, CDR1 corresponds to MGHRA and CDR2 to YSYEKL. V gives up 4 bases and J gives up 2 bases, and the segment between their germline ends measures 12 bases. Including cysteine and phenylalanine, the CDR3 has 14 amino acids. Only CDR3 DNA is held: 42 bases, read in frame from base 1.